This TCR beta chain was retrieved from a study of shared T cell receptors in the human thymus. The protocol was immunoSEQ multiplex PCR, while the TCRdb copy is restricted to in-frame clones and leaves out a portion. The table has hundreds of thousands of clones, more than 70% seen once. V trimming: 5 bases; J trimming: 9 bases; junction bases outside the gene matches: 16. The CDR3 runs 17 residues. Germline assignment: CDR1 MNHEY and CDR2 SMNVEV (reference sequence). These records were also assigned to another study, of human thymus T cells. As reported in that work: Infants, healthy and Finnish, who were having corrective surgery for congenital heart defects served as donors. An apparent bias in V and J gene usage was seen in thymic and blood repertoires.

The sequenced sample was thymocytes. The clonotype was recovered from a boy under three years old with a congenital heart defect. The gene calls are TRBV27 and TRBJ2-2; 9 bases agree with TRBD2. The CDR3: CASSPAEAGGLDRELFF. The CDR3 nucleotides read TGTGCCAGCAGTCCGGCTGAAGCGGGAGGTTTAGATAGGGAGCTGTTTTTT.